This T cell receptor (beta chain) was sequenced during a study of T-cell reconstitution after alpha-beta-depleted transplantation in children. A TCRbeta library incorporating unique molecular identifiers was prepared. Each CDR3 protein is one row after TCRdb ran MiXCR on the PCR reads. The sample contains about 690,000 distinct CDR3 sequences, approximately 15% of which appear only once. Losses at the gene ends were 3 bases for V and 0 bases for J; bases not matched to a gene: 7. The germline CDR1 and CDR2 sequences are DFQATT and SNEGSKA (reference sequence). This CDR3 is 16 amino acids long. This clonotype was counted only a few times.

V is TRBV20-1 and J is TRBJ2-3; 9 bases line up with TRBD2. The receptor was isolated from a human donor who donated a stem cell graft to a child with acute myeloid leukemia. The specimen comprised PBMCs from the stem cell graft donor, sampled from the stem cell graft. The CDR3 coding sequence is TGCAGTGCTAGGTTATGGCGGGGGGGCAGCACAGATACGCAGTATTTT. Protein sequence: CSARLWRGGSTDTQYF.